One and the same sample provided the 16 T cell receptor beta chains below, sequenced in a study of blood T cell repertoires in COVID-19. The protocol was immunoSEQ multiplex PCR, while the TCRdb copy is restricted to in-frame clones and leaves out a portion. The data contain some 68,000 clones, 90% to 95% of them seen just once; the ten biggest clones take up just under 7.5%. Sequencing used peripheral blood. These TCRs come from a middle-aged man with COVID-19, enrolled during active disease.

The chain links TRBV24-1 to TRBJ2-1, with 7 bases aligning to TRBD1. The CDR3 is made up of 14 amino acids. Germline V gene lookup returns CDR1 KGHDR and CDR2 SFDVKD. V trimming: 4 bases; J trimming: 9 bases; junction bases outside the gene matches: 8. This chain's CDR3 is CATSDPDRVGEQFF. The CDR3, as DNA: TGTGCCACCAGTGACCCCGACAGGGTAGGTGAGCAGTTCTTC.

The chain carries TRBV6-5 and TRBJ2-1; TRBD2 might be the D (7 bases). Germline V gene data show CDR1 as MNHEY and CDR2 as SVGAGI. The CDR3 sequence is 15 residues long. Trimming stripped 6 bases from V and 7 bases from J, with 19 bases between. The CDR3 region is CASRRGPFLGNEQFF. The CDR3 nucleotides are TGTGCCAGCAGGCGGGGGCCCTTTCTTGGGAATGAGCAGTTCTTC.

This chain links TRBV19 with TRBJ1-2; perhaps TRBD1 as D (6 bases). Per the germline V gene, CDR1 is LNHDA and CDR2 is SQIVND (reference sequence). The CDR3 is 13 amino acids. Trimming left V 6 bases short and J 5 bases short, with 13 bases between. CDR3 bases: TGTGCCAGTAGCCCCCACAGGGTTTATGGCTACACCTTC. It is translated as CASSPHRVYGYTF.

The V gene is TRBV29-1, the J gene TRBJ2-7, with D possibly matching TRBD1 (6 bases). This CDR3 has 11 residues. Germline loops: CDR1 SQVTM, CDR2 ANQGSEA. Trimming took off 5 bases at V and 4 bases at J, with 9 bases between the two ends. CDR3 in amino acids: CSVYTGYEQYF. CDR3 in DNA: TGCAGCGTTTACACAGGGTACGAGCAGTACTTC.

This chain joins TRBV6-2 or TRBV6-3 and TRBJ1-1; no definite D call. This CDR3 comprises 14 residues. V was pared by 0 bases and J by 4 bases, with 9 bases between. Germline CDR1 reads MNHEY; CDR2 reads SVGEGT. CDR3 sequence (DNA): TGTGCCAGCAGTTACTCCGCAGGAGGCACTGAAGCTTTCTTT. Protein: CASSYSAGGTEAFF.

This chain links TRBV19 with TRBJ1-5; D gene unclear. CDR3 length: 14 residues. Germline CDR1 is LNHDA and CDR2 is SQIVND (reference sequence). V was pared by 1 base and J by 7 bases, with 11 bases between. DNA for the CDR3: TGTGCCAGTAGTATAGGACAAGCGGAACAGCCCCAGCATTTT. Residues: CASSIGQAEQPQHF. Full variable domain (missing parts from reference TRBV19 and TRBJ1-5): DGGITQSPKYLFRKEGQNVTLSCEQNLNHDAMYWYRQDPGQGLRLIYYSQIVNDFQKGDIAEGYSVSREKKESFPLTVTSAQKNPTAFYLCASSIGQAEQPQHFGDGTRLSIL.

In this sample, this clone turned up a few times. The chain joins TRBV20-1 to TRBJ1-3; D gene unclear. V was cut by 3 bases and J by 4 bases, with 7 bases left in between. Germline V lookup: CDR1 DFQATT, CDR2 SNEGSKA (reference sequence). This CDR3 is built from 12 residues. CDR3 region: CSASLQGNTIYF. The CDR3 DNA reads TGCAGTGCTAGTTTACAGGGAAACACCATATATTTT.

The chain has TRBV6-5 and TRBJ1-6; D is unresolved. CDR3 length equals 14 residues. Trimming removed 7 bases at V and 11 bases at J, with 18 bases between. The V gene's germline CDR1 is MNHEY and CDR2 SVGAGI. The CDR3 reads CASKGPDPGAPLHF. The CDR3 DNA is TGTGCCAGCAAAGGCCCGGACCCCGGGGCACCCCTCCACTTT.

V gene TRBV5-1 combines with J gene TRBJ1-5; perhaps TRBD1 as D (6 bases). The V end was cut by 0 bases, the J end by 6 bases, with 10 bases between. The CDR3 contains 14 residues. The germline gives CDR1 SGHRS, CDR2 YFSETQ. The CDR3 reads CASSLAGAGQPQHF. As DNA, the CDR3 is TGCGCCAGCAGCTTGGCAGGGGCGGGTCAGCCCCAGCATTTT.

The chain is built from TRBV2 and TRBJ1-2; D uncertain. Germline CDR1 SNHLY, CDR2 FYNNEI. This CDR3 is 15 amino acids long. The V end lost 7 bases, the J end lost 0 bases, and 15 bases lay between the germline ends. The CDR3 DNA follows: TGTGCCAGCACCAAGGAGGGCGGAGCTAACTATGGCTACACCTTC. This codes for CASTKEGGANYGYTF.

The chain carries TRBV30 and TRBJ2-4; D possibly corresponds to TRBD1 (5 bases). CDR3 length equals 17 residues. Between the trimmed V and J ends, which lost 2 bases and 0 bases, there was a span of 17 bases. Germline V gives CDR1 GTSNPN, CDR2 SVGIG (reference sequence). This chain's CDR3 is CAWSRGTNSLAKNIQYF. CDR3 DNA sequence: TGTGCCTGGAGTAGGGGAACGAACTCCTTAGCCAAAAACATTCAGTACTTC.

The CDR3 spells CASSILYRLANYGYTF. As DNA, the CDR3 is TGTGCCAGCAGCATCTTGTACAGGCTAGCTAACTATGGCTACACCTTC. The chain combines TRBV5-6 with TRBJ1-2; TRBD1 is a possible D gene (5 bases). The germline V gene encodes CDR1 SGHDT and CDR2 YYEEEE. There are 16 residues in the CDR3. With 4 bases removed from V and 0 bases from J, the gap between germline ends came to 16 bases. Full variable domain (missing parts from reference TRBV5-6 and TRBJ1-2): DAGVTQSPTHLIKTRGQQVTLRCSPKSGHDTVSWYQQALGQGPQFIFQYYEEEERQRGNFPDRFSGHQFPNYSSELNVNALLLGDSALYLCASSILYRLANYGYTFGSGTRLTVV.

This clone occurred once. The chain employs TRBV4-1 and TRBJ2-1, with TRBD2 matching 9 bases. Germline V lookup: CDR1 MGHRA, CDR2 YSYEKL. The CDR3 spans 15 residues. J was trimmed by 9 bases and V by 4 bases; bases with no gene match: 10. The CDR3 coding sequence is TGCGCCAGCAGCCGTGGTAGCGGGGGATCGAGTGAGCAGTTCTTC. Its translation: CASSRGSGGSSEQFF.

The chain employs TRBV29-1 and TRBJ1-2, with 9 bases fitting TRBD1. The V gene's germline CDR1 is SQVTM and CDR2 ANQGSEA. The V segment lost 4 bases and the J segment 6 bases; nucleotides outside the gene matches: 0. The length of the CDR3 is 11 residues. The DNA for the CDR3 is TGCAGCGTTGGACAGGGGGATGGCTACACCTTC. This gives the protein CSVGQGDGYTF.

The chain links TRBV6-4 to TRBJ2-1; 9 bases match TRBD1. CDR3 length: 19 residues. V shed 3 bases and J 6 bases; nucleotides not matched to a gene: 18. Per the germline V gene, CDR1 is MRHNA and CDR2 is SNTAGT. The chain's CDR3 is CASSETGTGRTLRLNEQFF. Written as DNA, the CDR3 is TGTGCCAGCAGTGAAACCGGGACAGGGCGGACCCTAAGGCTCAATGAGCAGTTCTTC.

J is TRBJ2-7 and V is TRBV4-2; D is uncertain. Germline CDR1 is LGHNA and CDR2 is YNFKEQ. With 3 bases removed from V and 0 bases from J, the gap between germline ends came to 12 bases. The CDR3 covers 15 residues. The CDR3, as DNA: TGTGCCAGCAGCCACGCAGGCAGCAGCTCCTACGAGCAGTACTTC. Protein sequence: CASSHAGSSSYEQYF.